These 6 T cell receptor beta chains were all obtained from the same sample, sequenced in a study of shared clonotypes between healthy human individuals. Profiling relied on immunoSEQ multiplex PCR, and the TCRdb table lists in-frame clones only, not all of them. The data hold approximately 530,000 clones, with about 95% observed a single time. Sequenced sample: naive CD4+ T cells sorted from blood. Indicated subset: CD45RA+ positively selected. Every receptor here comes from a woman in her twenties or thirties in good health.

The chain couples TRBV18 to TRBJ1-5, with a tentative D call TRBD1 (6 bases). CDR1 is KGHSH and CDR2 is LQKENI in the germline V gene. The ends were cut back, 2 bases at V and 3 bases at J, with 14 bases in the middle. This CDR3 contains 16 residues. The CDR3 nucleotides read TGTGCCAGCTCACCATCAGGGACACAGCCCAATCAGCCCCAGCATTTT. Amino acids: CASSPSGTQPNQPQHF.

This clone was counted a single time. The chain couples TRBV27 to TRBJ1-4; no clear D gene. Germline values: CDR1 MNHEY, CDR2 SMNVEV (reference sequence). Trimming stripped 5 bases from V and 8 bases from J, with 12 bases between. CDR3 length: 13 residues. CDR3 sequence reads: CASSLRPSEKLFF. CDR3 DNA: TGTGCCAGCAGTCTCAGACCATCCGAAAAACTGTTTTTT.

The chain has TRBV28 and TRBJ1-5; the match to TRBD1 covers 8 bases. J lost 9 bases, V lost 6 bases, and 7 bases had no gene match. Germline loops: CDR1 MDHEN, CDR2 SYDVKM. The CDR3 runs 13 residues. CDR3 sequence reads: CASSEAGGPPQHF. DNA for the CDR3: TGTGCCAGCAGCGAAGCAGGGGGCCCGCCCCAGCATTTT.

The CDR3: CASSEGQVRDEQYF. The CDR3 DNA sequence: TGTGCCAGCAGTGAGGGACAGGTTAGGGACGAGCAGTACTTC. The rearrangement joins TRBV2 to TRBJ2-7, with 8 bases lining up with TRBD1. This CDR3 is 14 amino acids long. Per the germline V gene, CDR1 is SNHLY and CDR2 is FYNNEI. Unmatched junction bases numbered 6, after V lost 3 bases and J lost 5 bases.

The V call is TRBV28, the J call TRBJ1-5; possible D gene TRBD1, 6 bases. This CDR3 spans 17 amino acids. Germline V gives CDR1 MDHEN, CDR2 SYDVKM. The V and J ends lost 4 bases and 0 bases respectively, with 16 bases between them. The CDR3 nucleotides are TGTGCCAGCAGTTCCTCCGGGACACATTATAGCAATCAGCCCCAGCATTTT. It translates to CASSSSGTHYSNQPQHF. The full variable domain, with the rest looked up from reference TRBV28 and TRBJ1-5, is DVKVTQSSRYLVKRTGEKVFLECVQDMDHENMFWYRQDPGLGLRLIYFSYDVKMKEKGDIPEGYSVSREKKERFSLILESASTNQTSMYLCASSSSGTHYSNQPQHFGDGTRLSIL.

The rearrangement links TRBV18 to TRBJ1-3; weak D call: TRBD1 (5 bases). V lost 8 bases to trimming and J lost 0 bases, with 20 bases between them. This CDR3 is built from 17 residues. The germline V gene has CDR1 KGHSH and CDR2 LQKENI. The CDR3: CASQPTGGRGSGNTIYF. DNA for the CDR3: TGTGCCAGCCAGCCCACCGGGGGTAGAGGCTCTGGAAACACCATATATTTT.